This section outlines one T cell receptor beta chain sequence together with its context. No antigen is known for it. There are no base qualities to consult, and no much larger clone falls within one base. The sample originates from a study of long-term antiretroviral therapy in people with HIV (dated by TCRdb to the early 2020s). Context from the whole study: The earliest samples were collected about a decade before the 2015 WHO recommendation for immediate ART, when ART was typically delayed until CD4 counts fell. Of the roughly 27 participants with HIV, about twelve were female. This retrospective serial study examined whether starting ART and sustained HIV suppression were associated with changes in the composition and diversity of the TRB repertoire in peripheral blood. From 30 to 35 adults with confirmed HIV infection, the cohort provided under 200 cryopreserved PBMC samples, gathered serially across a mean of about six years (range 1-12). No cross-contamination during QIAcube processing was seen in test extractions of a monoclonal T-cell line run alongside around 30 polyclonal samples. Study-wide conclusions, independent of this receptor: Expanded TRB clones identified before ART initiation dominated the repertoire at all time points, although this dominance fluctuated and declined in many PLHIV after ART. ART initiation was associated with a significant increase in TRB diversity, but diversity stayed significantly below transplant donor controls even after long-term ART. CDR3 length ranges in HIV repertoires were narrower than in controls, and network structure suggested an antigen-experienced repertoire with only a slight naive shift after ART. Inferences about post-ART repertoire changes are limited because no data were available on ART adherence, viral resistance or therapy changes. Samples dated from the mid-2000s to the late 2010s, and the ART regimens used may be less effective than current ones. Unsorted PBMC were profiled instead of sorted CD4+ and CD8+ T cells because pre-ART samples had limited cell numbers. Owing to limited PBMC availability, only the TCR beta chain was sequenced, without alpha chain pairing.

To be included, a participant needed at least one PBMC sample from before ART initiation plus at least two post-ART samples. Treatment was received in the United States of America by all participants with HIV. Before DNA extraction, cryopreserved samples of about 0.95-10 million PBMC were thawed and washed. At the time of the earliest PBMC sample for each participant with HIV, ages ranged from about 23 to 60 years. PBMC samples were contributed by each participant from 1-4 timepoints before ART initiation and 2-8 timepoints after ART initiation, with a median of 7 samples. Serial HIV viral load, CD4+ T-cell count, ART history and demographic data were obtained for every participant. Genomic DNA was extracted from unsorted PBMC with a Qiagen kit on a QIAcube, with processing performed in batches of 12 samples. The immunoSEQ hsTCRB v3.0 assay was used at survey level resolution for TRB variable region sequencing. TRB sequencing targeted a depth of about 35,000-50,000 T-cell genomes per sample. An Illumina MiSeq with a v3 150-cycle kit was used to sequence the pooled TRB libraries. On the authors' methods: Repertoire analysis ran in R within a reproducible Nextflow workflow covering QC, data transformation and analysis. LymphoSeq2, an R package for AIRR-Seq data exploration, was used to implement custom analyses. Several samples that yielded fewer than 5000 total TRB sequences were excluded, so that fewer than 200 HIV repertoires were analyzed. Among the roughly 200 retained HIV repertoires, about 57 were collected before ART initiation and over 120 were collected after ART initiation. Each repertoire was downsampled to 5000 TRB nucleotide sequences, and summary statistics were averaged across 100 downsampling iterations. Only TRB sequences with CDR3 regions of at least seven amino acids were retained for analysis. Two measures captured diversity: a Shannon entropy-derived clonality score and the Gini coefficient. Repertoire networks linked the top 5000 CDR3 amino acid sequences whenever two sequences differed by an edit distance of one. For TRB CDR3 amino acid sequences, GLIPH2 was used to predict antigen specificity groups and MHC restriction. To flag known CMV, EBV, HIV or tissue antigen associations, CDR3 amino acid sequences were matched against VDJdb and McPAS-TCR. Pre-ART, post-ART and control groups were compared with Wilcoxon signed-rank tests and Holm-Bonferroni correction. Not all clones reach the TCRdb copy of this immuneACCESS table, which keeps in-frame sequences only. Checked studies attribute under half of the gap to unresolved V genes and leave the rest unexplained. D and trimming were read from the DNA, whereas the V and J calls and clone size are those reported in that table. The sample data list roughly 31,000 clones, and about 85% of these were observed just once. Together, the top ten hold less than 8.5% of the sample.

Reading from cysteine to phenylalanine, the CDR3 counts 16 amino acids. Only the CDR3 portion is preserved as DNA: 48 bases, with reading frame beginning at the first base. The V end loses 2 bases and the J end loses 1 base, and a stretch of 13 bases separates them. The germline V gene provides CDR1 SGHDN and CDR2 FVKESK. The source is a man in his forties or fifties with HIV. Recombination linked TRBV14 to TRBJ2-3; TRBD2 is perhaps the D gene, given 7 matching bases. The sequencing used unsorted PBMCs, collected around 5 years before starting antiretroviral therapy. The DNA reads TGTGCCAGCAGCCAATACCGGGGGGCCGGCACAGATACGCAGTATTTT. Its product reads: CASSQYRGAGTDTQYF. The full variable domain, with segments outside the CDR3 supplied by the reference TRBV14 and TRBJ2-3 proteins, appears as EAGVTQFPSHSVIEKGQTVTLRCDPISGHDNLYWYRRVMGKEIKFLLHFVKESKQDESGMPNNRFLAERTGGTYSTLKVQPAELEDSGVYFCASSQYRGAGTDTQYFGPGTRLTVL.